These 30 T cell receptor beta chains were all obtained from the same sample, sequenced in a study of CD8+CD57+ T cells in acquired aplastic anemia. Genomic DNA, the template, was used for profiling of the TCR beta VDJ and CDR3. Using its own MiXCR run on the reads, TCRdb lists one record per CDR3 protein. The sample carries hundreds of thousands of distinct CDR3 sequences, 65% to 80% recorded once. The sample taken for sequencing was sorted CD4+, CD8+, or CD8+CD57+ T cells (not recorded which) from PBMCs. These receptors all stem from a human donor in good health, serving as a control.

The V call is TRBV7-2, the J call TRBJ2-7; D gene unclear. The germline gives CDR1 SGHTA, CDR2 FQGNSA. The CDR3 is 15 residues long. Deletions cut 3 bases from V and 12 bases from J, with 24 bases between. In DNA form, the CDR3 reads TGTGCCAGCAGCTTTCCAAACAGTGGAAATGAGCAGTTGTACTTC. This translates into CASSFPNSGNEQLYF.

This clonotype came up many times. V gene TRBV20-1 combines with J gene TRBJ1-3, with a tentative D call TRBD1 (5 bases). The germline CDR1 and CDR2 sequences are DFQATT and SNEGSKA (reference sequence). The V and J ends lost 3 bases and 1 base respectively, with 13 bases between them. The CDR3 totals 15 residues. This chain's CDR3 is CSARETVASGNTIYF. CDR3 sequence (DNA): TGCAGTGCTAGGGAGACAGTAGCTTCTGGAAACACCATATATTTT.

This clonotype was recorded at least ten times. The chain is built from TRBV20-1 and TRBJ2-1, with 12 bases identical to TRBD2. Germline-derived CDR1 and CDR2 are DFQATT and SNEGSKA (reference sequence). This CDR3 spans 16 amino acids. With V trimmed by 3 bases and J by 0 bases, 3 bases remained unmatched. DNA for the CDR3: TGCAGTGCTAGGACTAGCGGGGGCCCCTCCTACAATGAGCAGTTCTTC. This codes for CSARTSGGPSYNEQFF.

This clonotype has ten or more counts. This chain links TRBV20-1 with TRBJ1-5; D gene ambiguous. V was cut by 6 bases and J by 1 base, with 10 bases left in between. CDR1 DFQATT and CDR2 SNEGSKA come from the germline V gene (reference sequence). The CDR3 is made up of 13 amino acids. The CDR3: CSATGRSNQPQHF. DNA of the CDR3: TGCAGTGCAACCGGACGGAGCAATCAGCCCCAGCATTTT.

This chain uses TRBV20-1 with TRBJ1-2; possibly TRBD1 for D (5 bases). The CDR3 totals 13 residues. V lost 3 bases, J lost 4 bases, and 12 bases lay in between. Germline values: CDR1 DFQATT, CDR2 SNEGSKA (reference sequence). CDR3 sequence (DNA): TGCAGTGCTAGTGGGGGACTCGGCTATGGCTACACCTTC. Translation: CSASGGLGYGYTF.

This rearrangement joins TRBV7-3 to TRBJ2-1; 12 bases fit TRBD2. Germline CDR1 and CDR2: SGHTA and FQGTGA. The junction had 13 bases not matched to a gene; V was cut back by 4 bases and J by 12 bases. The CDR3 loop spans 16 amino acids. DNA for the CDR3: TGTGCCAGCAGCTCGAGACTAGCGGGGGAAACAGATACGCAGTTCTTC. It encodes CASSSRLAGETDTQFF. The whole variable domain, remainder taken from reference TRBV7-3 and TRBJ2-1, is GAGVSQTPSNKVTEKGKYVELRCDPISGHTALYWYRQSLGQGPEFLIYFQGTGAADDSGLPNDRFFAVRPEGSVSTLKIQRTERGDSAVYLCASSSRLAGETDTQFFGPGTRLTVL.

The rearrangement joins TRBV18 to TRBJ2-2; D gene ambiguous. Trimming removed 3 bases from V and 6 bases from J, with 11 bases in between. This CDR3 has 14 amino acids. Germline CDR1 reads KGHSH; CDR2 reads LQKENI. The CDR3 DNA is TGTGCCAGCTCACCTGAAAGAGGAGCCGGGGAGCTGTTTTTT. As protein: CASSPERGAGELFF.

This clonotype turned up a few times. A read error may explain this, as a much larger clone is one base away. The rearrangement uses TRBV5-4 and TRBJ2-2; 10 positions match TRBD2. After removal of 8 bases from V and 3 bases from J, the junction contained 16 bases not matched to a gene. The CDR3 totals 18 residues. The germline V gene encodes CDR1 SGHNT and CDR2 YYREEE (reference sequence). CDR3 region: CASSIRRLSGRYTGELFF. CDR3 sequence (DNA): TGTGCCAGTAGTATCCGACGCCTTAGCGGGAGGTACACCGGGGAGCTGTTTTTT.

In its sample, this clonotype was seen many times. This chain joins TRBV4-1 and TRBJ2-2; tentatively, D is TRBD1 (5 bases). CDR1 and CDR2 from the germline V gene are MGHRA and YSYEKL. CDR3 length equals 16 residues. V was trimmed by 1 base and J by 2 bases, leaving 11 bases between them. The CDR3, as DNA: TGCGCCAGCAGCCAAGTAGTCTGGACAAACACCGGGGAGCTGTTTTTT. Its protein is CASSQVVWTNTGELFF.

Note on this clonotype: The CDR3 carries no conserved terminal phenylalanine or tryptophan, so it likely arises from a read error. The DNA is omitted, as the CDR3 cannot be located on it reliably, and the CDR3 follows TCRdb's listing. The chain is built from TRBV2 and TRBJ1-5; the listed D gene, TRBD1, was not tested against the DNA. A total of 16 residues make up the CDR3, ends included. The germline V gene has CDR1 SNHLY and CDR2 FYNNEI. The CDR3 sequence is CASSGTGIANEKLFFV.

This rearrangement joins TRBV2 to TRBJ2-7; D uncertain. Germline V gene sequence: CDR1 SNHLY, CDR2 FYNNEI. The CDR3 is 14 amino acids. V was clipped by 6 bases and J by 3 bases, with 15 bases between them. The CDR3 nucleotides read TGTGCCAGCAGGAACCCAACGCGAGGCTACGAGCAGTACTTC. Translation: CASRNPTRGYEQYF.

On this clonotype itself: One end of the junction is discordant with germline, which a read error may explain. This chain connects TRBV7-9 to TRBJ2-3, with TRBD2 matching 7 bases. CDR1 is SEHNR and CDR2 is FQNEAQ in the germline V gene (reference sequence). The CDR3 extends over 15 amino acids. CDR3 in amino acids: CASSLVAGGKDSQYF. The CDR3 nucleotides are TGTGCCAGCAGCTTAGTAGCGGGCGGCAAAGATTCGCAGTATTTT. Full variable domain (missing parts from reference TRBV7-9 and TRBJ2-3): DTGVSQNPRHKITKRGQNVTFRCDPISEHNRLYWYRQTLGQGPEFLTYFQNEAQLEKSRLLSDRFSAERPKGSFSTLEIQRTEQGDSAMYLCASSLVAGGKDSQYFGPGTRLTVL.

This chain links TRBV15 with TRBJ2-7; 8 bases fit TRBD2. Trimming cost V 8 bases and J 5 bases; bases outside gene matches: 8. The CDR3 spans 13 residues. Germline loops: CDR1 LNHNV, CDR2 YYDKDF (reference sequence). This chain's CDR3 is CATQREGGDEQYF. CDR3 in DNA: TGTGCCACCCAACGGGAGGGGGGTGACGAGCAGTACTTC.

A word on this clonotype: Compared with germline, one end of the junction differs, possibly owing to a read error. The CDR3 region has the DNA TGTGCCAGCAGCGAGAAGGGGGGGCAGGATACTCCACTTTCGGAACGCTTT. Translation gives CASSEKGGQDTPLSERF. This chain joins TRBV2 and TRBJ1-6, with D tentatively TRBD1 (6 bases). The CDR3 sequence is 17 residues long. Germline lookup yields CDR1 SNHLY and CDR2 FYNNEI.

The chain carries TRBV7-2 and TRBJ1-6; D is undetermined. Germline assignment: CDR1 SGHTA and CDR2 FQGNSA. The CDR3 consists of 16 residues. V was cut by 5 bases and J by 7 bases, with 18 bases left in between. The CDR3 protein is CASSLEGEGLNSPLHF. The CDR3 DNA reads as TGTGCCAGCAGCCTGGAGGGAGAGGGTTTAAATTCACCCCTCCACTTT.

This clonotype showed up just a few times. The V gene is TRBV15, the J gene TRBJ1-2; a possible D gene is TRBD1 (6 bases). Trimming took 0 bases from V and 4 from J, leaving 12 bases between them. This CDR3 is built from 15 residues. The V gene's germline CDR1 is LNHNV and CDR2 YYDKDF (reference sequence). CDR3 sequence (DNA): TGTGCCACCAGCAGAGATCCCGTAGGGGGCTATGGCTACACCTTC. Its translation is CATSRDPVGGYGYTF.

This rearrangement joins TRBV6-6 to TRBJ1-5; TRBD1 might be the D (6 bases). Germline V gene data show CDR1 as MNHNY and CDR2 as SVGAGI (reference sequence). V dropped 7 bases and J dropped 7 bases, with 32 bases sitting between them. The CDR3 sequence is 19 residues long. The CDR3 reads CASNIPRGSTQGGGQPQHF. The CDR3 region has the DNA TGTGCCAGCAATATTCCAAGGGGGTCAACACAGGGAGGGGGGCAGCCCCAGCATTTT.

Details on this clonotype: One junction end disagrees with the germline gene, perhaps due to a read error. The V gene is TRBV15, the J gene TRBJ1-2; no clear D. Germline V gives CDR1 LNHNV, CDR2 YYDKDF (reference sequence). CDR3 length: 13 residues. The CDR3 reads CATGSDTVYGYTF. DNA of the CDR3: TGTGCCACCGGCAGCGACACAGTTTATGGCTACACCTTC.

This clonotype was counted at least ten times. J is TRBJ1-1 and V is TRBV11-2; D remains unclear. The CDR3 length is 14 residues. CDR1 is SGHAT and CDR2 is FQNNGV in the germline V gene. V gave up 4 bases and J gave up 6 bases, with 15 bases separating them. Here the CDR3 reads CASSSAGHFAEAFF. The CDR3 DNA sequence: TGTGCCAGCAGCTCAGCGGGCCACTTCGCTGAAGCTTTCTTT.

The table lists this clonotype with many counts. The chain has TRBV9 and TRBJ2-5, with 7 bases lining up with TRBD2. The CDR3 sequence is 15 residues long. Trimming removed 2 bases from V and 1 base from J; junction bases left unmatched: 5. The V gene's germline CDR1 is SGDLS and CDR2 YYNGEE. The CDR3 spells CASSVISGPQETQYF. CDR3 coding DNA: TGTGCCAGCAGCGTGATTAGCGGGCCCCAAGAGACCCAGTACTTC.

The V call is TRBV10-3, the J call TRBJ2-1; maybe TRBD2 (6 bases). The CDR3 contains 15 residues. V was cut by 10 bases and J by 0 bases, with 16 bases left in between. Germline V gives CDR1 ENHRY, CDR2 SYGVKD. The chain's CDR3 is CASSHTGDSYNEQFF. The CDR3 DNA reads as TGTGCCAGCAGCCACACGGGGGACTCCTACAATGAGCAGTTCTTC.

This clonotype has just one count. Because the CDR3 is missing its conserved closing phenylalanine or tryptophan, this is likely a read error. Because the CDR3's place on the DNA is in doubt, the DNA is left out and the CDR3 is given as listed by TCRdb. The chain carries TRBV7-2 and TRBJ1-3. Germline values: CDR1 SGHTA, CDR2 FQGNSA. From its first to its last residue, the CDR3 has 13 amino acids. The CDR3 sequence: CASSGVSGASYEQ.

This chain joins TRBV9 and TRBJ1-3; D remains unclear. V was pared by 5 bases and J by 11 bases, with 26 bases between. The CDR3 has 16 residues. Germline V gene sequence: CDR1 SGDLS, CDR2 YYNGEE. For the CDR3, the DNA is TGTGCCAGCAGATTTGGCGAGAGCACAGATACGCAGTCCATATATTTT. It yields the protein CASRFGESTDTQSIYF. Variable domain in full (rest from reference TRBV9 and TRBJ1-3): DSGVTQTPKHLITATGQRVTLRCSPRSGDLSVYWYQQSLDQGLQFLIQYYNGEERAKGNILERFSAQQFPDLHSELNLSSLELGDSALYFCASRFGESTDTQSIYFGEGSWLTVV.

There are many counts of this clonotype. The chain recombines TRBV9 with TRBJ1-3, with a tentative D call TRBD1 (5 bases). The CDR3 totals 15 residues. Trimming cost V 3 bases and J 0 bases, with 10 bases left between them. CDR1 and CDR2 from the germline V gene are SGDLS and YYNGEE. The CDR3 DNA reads TGTGCCAGCAGCGCGACAGAGTTCTCTGGAAACACCATATATTTT. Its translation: CASSATEFSGNTIYF.

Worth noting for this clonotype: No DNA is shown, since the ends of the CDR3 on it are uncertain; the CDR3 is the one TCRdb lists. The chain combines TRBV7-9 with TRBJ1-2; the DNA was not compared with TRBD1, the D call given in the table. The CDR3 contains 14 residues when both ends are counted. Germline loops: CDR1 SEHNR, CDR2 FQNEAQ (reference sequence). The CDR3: CASSFSSSVPGGAF.

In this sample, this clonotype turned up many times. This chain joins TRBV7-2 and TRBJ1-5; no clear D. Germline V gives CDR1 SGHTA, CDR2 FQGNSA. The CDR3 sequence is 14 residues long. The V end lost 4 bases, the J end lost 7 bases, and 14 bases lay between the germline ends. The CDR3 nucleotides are TGTGCCAGCAGCTCCGACCCCGCGGCGCAGCCCCAGCATTTT. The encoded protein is CASSSDPAAQPQHF.

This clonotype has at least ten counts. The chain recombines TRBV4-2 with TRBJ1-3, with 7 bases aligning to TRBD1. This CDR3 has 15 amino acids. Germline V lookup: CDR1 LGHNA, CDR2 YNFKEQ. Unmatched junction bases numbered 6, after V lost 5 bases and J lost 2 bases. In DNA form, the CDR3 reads TGTGCCAGCAGCGACCCGACAGGGACTGGAAACACCATATATTTT. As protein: CASSDPTGTGNTIYF.

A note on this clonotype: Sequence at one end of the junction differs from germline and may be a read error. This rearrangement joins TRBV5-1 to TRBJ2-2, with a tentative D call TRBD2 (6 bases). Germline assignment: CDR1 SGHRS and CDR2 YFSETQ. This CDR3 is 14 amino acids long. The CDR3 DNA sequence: TGTGCCAGCAGCGTGGAGCGGGCGCCCGGGGAGCTGTTTTTT. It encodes CASSVERAPGELFF.

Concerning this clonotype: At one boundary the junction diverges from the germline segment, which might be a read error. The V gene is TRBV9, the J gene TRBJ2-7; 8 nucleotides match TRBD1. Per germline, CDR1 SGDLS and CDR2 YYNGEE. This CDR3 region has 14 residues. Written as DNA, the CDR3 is TGTGCCAGCACCCGGGACAGGCGCTCCTGCGAGCAGTACTTC. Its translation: CASTRDRRSCEQYF.

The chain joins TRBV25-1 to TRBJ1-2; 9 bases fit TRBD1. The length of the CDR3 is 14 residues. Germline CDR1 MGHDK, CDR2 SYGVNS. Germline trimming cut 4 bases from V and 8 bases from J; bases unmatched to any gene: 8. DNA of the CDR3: TGTGCCAGCAGTGGAGGACAGGGGCCCTGGGGCTACACCTTC. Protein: CASSGGQGPWGYTF.